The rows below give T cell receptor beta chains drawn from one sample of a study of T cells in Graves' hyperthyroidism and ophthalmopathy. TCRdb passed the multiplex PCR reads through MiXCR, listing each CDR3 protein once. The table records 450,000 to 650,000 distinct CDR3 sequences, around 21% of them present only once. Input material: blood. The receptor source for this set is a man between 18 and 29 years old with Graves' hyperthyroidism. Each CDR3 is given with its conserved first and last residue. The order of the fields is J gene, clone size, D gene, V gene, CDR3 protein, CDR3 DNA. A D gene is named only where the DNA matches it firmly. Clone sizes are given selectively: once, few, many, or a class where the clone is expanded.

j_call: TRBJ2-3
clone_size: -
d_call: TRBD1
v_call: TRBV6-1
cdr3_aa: CASRETGGPDTQYF
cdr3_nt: TGTGCCAGCAGGGAAACAGGGGGTCCAGATACGCAGTATTTT

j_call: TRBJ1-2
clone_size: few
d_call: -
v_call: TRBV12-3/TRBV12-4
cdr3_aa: CASGWRNYGYTF
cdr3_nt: TGTGCCAGCGGGTGGCGGAACTATGGCTACACCTTC

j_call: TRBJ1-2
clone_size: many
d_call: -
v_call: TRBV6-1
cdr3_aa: CASSELVRAGYTF
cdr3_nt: TGTGCCAGCAGTGAATTAGTTCGCGCTGGCTACACCTTC

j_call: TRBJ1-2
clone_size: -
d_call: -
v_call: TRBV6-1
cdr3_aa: CASSAPGGRIKGYTF
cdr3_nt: TGTGCCAGCAGTGCACCCGGGGGACGGATCAAGGGTTACACCTTC

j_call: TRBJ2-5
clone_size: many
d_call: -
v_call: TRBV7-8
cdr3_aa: CASSSARALLGGETQYF
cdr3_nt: TGTGCCAGCAGCTCCGCCCGAGCCCTGTTGGGTGGTGAGACCCAGTACTTC

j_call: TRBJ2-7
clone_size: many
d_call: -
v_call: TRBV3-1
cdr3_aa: CASSYRDATYEQYF
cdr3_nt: TGTGCCAGCAGCTACCGGGACGCAACCTACGAGCAGTACTTC

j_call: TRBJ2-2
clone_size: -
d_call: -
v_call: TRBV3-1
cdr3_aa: CASSQSGGEITGELFF
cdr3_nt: TGTGCCAGCAGCCAGTCCGGTGGGGAGATCACCGGGGAGCTGTTTTTT

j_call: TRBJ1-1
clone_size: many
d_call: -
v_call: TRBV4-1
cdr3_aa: CASSQDRRGANTEAFF
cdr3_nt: TGCGCCAGCAGCCAAGATAGGCGGGGGGCAAACACTGAAGCTTTCTTT

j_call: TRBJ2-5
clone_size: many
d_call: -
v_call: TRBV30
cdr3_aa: CAWSAGGAEETQYF
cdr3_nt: TGTGCCTGGAGTGCGGGGGGCGCGGAAGAGACCCAGTACTTC

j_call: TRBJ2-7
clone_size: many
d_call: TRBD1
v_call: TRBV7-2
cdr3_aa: CASSFDRGREQYF
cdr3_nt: TGTGCCAGCAGCTTCGACAGGGGGCGCGAGCAGTACTTC

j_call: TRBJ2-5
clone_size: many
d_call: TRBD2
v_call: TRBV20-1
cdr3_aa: CSASHNPHGAGGPIQETQYF
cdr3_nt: TGCAGTGCTAGCCACAACCCCCACGGAGCGGGGGGGCCAATCCAAGAGACCCAGTACTTC

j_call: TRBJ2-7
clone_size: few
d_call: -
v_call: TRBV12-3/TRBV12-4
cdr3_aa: CASSLKQGATYEQYF
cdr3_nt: TGTGCCAGCAGCCTAAAACAGGGAGCAACCTACGAGCAGTACTTC

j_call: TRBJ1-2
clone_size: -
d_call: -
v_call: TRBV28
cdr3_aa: CASTSNYGYTF
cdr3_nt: TGTGCCAGCACTTCCAACTATGGCTACACCTTC

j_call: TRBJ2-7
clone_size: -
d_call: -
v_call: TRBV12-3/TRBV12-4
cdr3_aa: CASSRSGSSYEQYF
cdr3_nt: TGTGCCAGCAGCCGTAGCGGTTCCTCCTACGAGCAGTACTTC

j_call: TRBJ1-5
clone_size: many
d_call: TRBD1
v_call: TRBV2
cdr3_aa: CAIRQGARQPQHF
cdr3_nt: TGTGCCATTCGACAGGGGGCTCGGCAGCCCCAGCATTTT

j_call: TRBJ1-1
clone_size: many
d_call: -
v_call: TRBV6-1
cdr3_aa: CATWGSTEAFF
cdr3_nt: TGTGCCACCTGGGGTAGCACTGAAGCTTTCTTT

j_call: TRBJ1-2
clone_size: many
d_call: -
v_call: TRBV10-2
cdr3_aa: CASSESSRTYGYTF
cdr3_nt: TGCGCCAGCAGTGAGTCGAGTCGGACCTATGGCTACACCTTC

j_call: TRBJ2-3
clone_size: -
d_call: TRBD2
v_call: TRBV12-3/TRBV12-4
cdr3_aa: CASSLAGGLSTDTQYF
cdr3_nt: TGTGCCAGCAGTCTAGCGGGGGGCCTAAGCACAGATACGCAGTATTTT

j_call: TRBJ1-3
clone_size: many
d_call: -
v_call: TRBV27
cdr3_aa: CASSSLPMTGNTIYF
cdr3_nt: TGTGCCAGCAGTTCACTCCCTATGACTGGAAACACCATATATTTT

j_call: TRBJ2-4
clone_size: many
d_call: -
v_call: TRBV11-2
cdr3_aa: CASSLGTAVTAKNIQYF
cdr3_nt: TGTGCCAGCAGCTTGGGTACAGCCGTAACAGCCAAAAACATTCAGTACTTC

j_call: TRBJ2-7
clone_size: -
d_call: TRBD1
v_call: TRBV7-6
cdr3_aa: CASSETGGGRTKQYF
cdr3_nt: TGTGCCAGCAGCGAGACAGGGGGCGGCCGTACCAAGCAGTACTTC

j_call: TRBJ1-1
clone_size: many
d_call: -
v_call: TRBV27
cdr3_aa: CASSLLGTNTEAFF
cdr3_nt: TGTGCCAGCAGTTTATTAGGGACGAACACTGAAGCTTTCTTT

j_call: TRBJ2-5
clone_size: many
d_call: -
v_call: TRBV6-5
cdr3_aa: CASSFQPQETQYF
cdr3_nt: TGTGCCAGCAGTTTTCAGCCGCAAGAGACCCAGTACTTC

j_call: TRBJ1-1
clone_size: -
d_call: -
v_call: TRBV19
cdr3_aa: CASSGVFNTEAFF
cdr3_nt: TGTGCCAGTAGTGGGGTCTTCAACACTGAAGCTTTCTTT

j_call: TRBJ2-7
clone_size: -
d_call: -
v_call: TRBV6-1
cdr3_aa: CASTVIYDQYF
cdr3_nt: TGTGCCAGCACTGTTATATACGATCAGTACTTC

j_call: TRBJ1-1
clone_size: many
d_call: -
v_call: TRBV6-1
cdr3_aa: CASSEASLARGTEAFF
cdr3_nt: TGTGCCAGCAGTGAAGCGTCCTTAGCGAGGGGGACTGAAGCTTTCTTT

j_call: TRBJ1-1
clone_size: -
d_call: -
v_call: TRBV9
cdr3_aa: CASSVVGGALNTEAFF
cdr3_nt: TGTGCCAGCAGCGTAGTAGGGGGGGCTCTAAACACTGAAGCTTTCTTT

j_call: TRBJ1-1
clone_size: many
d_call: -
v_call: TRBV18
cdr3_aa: CASSPQGGKPEAFF
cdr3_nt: TGTGCCAGCTCACCCCAGGGCGGTAAGCCTGAAGCTTTCTTT

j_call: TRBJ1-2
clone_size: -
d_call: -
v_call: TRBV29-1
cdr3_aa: CSVSGRYGYTF
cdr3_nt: TGCAGCGTCAGCGGACGGTATGGCTACACCTTC

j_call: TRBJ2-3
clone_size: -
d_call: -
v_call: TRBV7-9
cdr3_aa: CASSSRQADTQYF
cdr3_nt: TGTGCCAGCAGCTCTCGGCAGGCCGATACGCAGTATTTT

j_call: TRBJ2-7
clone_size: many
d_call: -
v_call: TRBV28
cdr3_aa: CASSSGTTGVFEQYF
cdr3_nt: TGTGCCAGCAGCTCGGGAACTACGGGGGTATTCGAGCAGTACTTC

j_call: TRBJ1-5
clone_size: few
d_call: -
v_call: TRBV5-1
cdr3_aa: CASRYSYGSNQPQHF
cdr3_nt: TGCGCCAGCAGATACAGTTACGGAAGCAATCAGCCCCAGCATTTT

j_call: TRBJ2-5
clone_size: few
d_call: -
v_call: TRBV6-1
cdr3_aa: CASSPRGPAVTQYF
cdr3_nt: TGTGCCAGCAGTCCCCGGGGGCCAGCGGTGACCCAGTACTTC

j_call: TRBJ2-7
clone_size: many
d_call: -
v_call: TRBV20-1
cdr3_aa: CSARKGREQYF
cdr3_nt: TGCAGTGCTAGGAAGGGCAGGGAGCAGTACTTC

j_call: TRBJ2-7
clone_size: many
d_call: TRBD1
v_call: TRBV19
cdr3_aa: CASSYAGTVDYEQYF
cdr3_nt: TGTGCCAGTAGTTACGCCGGGACAGTAGACTACGAGCAGTACTTC

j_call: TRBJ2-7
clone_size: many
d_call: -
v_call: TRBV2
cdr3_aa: CASSETHRTTYEQYF
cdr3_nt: TGTGCCAGCAGTGAAACCCACAGGACTACCTACGAGCAGTACTTC

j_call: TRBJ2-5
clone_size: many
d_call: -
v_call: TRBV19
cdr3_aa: CASSIHFRETQYF
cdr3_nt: TGTGCCAGTAGTATACACTTTCGGGAGACCCAGTACTTC

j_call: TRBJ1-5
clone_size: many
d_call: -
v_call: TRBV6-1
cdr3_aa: CASRLHKHSNQPQHF
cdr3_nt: TGTGCCAGCAGACTCCACAAGCATAGCAATCAGCCCCAGCATTTT

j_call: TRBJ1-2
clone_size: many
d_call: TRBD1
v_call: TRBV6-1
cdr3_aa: CASSKTPGGRGYTF
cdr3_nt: TGTGCCAGCAGTAAGACTCCAGGGGGCAGAGGCTACACCTTC

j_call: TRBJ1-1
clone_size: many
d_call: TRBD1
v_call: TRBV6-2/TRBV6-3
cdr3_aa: CASRRDRGPTNTEAFF
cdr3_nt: TGTGCCAGCAGGAGGGACAGGGGGCCCACGAACACTGAAGCTTTCTTT

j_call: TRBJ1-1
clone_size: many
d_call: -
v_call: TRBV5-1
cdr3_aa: CASSLEAAMNTEAFF
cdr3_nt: TGTGCCAGCAGCTTAGAGGCGGCCATGAACACTGAAGCTTTCTTC

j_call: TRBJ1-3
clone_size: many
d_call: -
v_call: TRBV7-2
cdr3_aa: CASSRKSGGNTIYF
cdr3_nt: TGTGCCAGCAGCCGAAAATCGGGAGGAAACACCATATATTTT

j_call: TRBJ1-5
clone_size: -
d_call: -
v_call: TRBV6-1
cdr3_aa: CASSPSGIRQPQHF
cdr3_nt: TGTGCCAGCAGTCCGAGCGGGATTCGGCAGCCCCAGCATTTT

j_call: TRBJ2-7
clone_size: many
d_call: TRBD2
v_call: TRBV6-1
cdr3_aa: CASKTGTSGSYEQYF
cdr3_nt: TGTGCCAGCAAAACCGGGACTAGCGGCTCCTACGAGCAGTACTTC

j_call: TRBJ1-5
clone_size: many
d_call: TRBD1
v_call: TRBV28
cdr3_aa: CASSLFRDRGTVSNQPQHF
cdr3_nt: TGTGCCAGCAGTCTTTTCCGGGACAGGGGAACTGTGAGCAATCAGCCCCAGCATTTT